This note documents a single T cell receptor (beta chain) sequence. Clinical histories supplied by participants themselves formed the basis of cohort assignment. The data derive from a study of blood T cell repertoires in COVID-19. Whole-study context: Collection of acute and convalescent COVID-19 samples took place in the United States, Italy and Spain.

As handled by the study authors: Using reference gene primer amplification, nucleated cell counts were estimated. Assay used: immunoSEQ multiplex PCR; TCRdb lists only in-frame clones, some missing. That table supplies the V and J calls and clone size; D and trimming were determined from the DNA. Of 200,000 to 250,000 clones detected, 88% appear once; the ten largest clones hold about 3.5%. Trimming at V came to 5 bases and at J to 4 bases, leaving 4 bases not matched to a gene. This CDR3 has 13 amino acids. This sequence originates from a young woman who had been exposed to COVID-19. Sequences were obtained from PBMCs or T cells enriched from blood (not recorded which). The chain employs TRBV12-3 or TRBV12-4 and TRBJ2-5; 7 nucleotides match TRBD1. CDR3 in DNA: TGTGCCAGCAGTCAGGGACAGTTAGAGACCCAGTACTTC. Its translation: CASSQGQLETQYF.